A selection of T cell receptor beta chains follows, all from one sample in a study of blood T cell repertoires in COVID-19. Sequencing used immunoSEQ multiplex PCR; TCRdb keeps in-frame clones, though not all of them. The table records 140,000 or so clones, around nine tenths of them present only once. The sequenced sample was peripheral blood. The receptors originated from a human donor in a cohort sampled during active COVID-19. Each CDR3 is given with its conserved first and last residue. A D gene is named only where the DNA matches it firmly. Only some rows state a clone size, as once, few, many or a class for expanded clones.

d_gene | j_gene | abundance | v_gene | CDR3aa | CDR3nt
. | TRBJ2-3 | once | TRBV5-4 | CASSFSKRGDTQYF | TGTGCCAGCAGCTTCTCCAAGCGTGGGGATACGCAGTATTTT
. | TRBJ2-5 | . | TRBV29-1 | CSVEETTGIGTQYF | TGCAGCGTTGAAGAGACGACAGGAATCGGGACCCAGTACTTC
. | TRBJ2-7 | . | TRBV18 | CASSPEGAAHYEQYF | TGTGCCAGCTCCCCGGAGGGGGCCGCACACTACGAGCAGTACTTC
. | TRBJ1-2 | . | TRBV5-4 | CASSFRGARGYTF | TGTGCCAGCAGCTTTCGGGGGGCGAGGGGCTACACCTTC
. | TRBJ1-1 | . | TRBV12-5 | CASGTGIANTEAFF | TGTGCTAGTGGTACAGGGATAGCAAACACTGAAGCTTTCTTT
TRBD1 | TRBJ2-1 | . | TRBV29-1 | CSVVNRDSYYNEQFF | TGCAGCGTTGTGAACCGGGACAGCTACTACAATGAGCAGTTCTTC
. | TRBJ2-3 | many | TRBV5-1 | CASSLGLEGADTQYF | TGCGCCAGCAGCTTGGGTTTAGAGGGCGCAGATACGCAGTATTTT
TRBD1 | TRBJ2-7 | few | TRBV5-1 | CASSLIGTGGDEQYF | TGCGCCAGCAGCTTGATAGGGACAGGAGGTGACGAGCAGTACTTC
. | TRBJ2-3 | . | TRBV7-2 | CASSLTGGVGTDTQYF | TGTGCCAGCAGCTTAACCGGCGGGGTTGGCACAGATACGCAGTATTTT
TRBD1 | TRBJ2-3 | . | TRBV3-1/TRBV3-2 | CASSQGTGPDTQYF | TGTGCCAGCAGCCAAGGGACAGGCCCAGATACGCAGTATTTT
TRBD2 | TRBJ2-1 | . | TRBV2 | CASRQSGGSSYNEQFF | TGTGCCAGCAGGCAAAGCGGGGGGAGCTCCTACAATGAGCAGTTCTTC
TRBD1 | TRBJ1-1 | . | TRBV6-5 | CASSYSTTGVTEAFF | TGTGCCAGCAGTTACTCAACGACAGGGGTTACTGAAGCTTTCTTT
. | TRBJ1-1 | once | TRBV7-9 | CASSPQTGVTEAFF | TGTGCCAGCAGCCCACAGACAGGAGTCACTGAAGCTTTCTTT
. | TRBJ1-5 | . | TRBV6-2/TRBV6-3 | CASSWTGNQPQHF | TGTGCCAGCAGCTGGACAGGCAATCAGCCCCAGCATTTT
. | TRBJ1-2 | once | TRBV30 | CARSEVLYGYTF | TGTGCCCGCTCCGAAGTACTCTATGGCTACACCTTC
. | TRBJ1-4 | once | TRBV10-1 | CASSESRSNEKLFF | TGCGCCAGCAGTGAGTCGCGGAGTAATGAAAAACTGTTTTTT
TRBD1 | TRBJ2-7 | . | TRBV6-5 | CASSFRDSSNYEQYF | TGTGCCAGCAGCTTCCGGGACAGCTCGAACTACGAGCAGTACTTC
TRBD2 | TRBJ2-1 | . | TRBV5-1 | CASSLGLAGGLSYNEQFF | TGCGCCAGCAGCTTGGGGCTAGCGGGGGGACTATCCTACAATGAGCAGTTCTTC
. | TRBJ1-1 | . | TRBV29-1 | CSVPRRANTEAFF | TGCAGCGTCCCGAGGCGGGCAAACACTGAAGCTTTCTTT
TRBD2 | TRBJ2-1 | . | TRBV6-5 | CATRLADSYNEQFF | TGTGCCACCCGACTAGCGGATTCCTACAATGAGCAGTTCTTC
TRBD1 | TRBJ1-5 | . | TRBV9 | CASSGRGLNQPQHF | TGTGCCAGCAGCGGGAGGGGGCTCAATCAGCCCCAGCATTTT
TRBD2 | TRBJ2-5 | . | TRBV9 | CASSVDPRGGRLETQYF | TGTGCCAGCAGCGTAGATCCTCGGGGGGGCCGTCTAGAGACCCAGTACTTC
TRBD1 | TRBJ1-1 | few | TRBV5-4 | CASSLDRVAEAFF | TGTGCCAGCAGCCTGGACAGGGTGGCTGAAGCTTTCTTT